This T cell receptor beta chain derives from a study of blood T cell repertoires in COVID-19 (TCRdb year 2020). For the wider study: Samples from collaborators originated in the United States, Italy and Spain and spanned both the acute and convalescent phases of COVID-19. The prospective study material was composed of cDNA or gDNA derived from T cells, B-cell-depleted T cells, or PBMCs. The dataset comprised deeply sampled blood TCRbeta repertoires from subjects exposed to, actively infected with, or recovered from COVID-19. A freely available public database, intended as a resource for researchers studying the immune response to SARS-CoV-2, is where the repertoires were released. Samples came from the ongoing ImmuneRACE study (first 160 participants) plus 1,254 subjects from 6 global collaborators. Sample metadata almost always included a de-identified subject ID, COVID-19 status, age in years and sex. Where available, HLA class I and class II types were obtained from metadata supplied by the sample provider rather than from assay-based typing.

TCRbeta CDR3 regions were amplified from genomic DNA using the immunoSEQ Assay, a bias-controlled multiplex PCR. Processing in the source paper ran as follows. The number of nucleated cells in each sample was estimated from the amplification of reference gene primers within the assay. To quantify the absolute abundance of each unique TCRbeta CDR3 rearrangement, sequence reads were collapsed and filtered. Productive Simpson clonality was computed per sample as the square root of Simpson's diversity index over productive rearrangements. TCRdb obtained this table from immuneACCESS and retained in-frame rearrangements with V and J assigned. These tables miss some clones; where compared with another copy, unresolved V genes account for less than half of the shortfall, and the remainder is unexplained. The V and J calls and clone size were taken over from that table, and D and trimming were inferred from the DNA. The sample table lists roughly 98,000 clones, roughly 77% of them with a count of one. Jointly, the top ten make up less than 15% of the sample.

Whole blood was collected in K2EDTA tubes by collaborating institutions according to the institutions' own protocols. Collaborator samples were shipped for TCRbeta analysis as frozen whole blood, isolated PBMCs, or DNA extracted from either sample type. For CDR1 and CDR2, the germline V gene (reference sequence) lists MNHEY and SMNVEV. V is cut by 2 bases and J by 4 bases, and the space between the germline ends is 12 bases. Spanning cysteine to phenylalanine, the CDR3 consists of 16 amino acids. Of the read, only the CDR3 DNA is kept; its 48 bases are in frame from base 1. This clone has a single count. The antigen this receptor binds is unknown. No base quality values were provided; no much bigger clone lies one nucleotide off. Paper-wide results and their limitations: The amount of clinical and demographic metadata varied by source and participant and was provided uncurated.

The sequence joins TRBV27 to TRBJ1-6; 6 matching bases give a weak D call of TRBD1. The material sequenced was peripheral blood. This TCR came from a human donor in a cohort sampled during active COVID-19. The CDR3 protein is CASSLVAGEYNSPLHF. In nucleotides, the sequence is TGTGCCAGCAGTTTAGTGGCAGGGGAATATAATTCACCCCTCCACTTT.